One and the same sample provided the 22 T cell receptor beta chains below, sequenced in a study of shared clonotypes between healthy human individuals. Sequenced by immunoSEQ multiplex PCR; TCRdb stores in-frame clones only, minus some. The table has some 1,600,000 clones, approximately 98% seen once. Sequencing input: naive CD4+ T cells sorted from blood. This sample's subset: CD45RA+ positively selected. The receptors shown here come from a young man in good health.

This clone was picked up one time. The CDR3 DNA is TGTGCCAGCTCACCACCAGGGGACAATTACAATGAGCAGTTCTTC. The encoded protein is CASSPPGDNYNEQFF. The chain uses TRBV18 and TRBJ2-1, with a weak D call TRBD1 (6 bases). This CDR3 has 15 residues. Trimming cost V 0 bases and J 4 bases, with 10 bases left between them. Germline CDR1 and CDR2: KGHSH and LQKENI.

This clone has a single count. The genes are TRBV5-1 and TRBJ2-1; the match to TRBD2 covers 8 bases. Per germline, CDR1 SGHRS and CDR2 YFSETQ. The CDR3 totals 17 residues. V dropped 2 bases and J dropped 2; count of bases not matched to a gene: 9. In DNA, the CDR3 is TGCGCCAGCAGCTTTGGGCTAGCGGGTGGGGCCTACAATGAGCAGTTCTTC. Translating gives CASSFGLAGGAYNEQFF.

CDR3 amino acids: CASNPGQGYGYTF. The CDR3 DNA is TGCGCCAGCAACCCTGGACAGGGATATGGCTACACCTTC. The chain recombines TRBV5-1 with TRBJ1-2; 8 bases are shared with TRBD1. Germline V CDR1 and CDR2: SGHRS, YFSETQ. The CDR3 has 13 amino acids. The V segment lost 6 bases and the J segment 5 bases; nucleotides outside the gene matches: 6.

The J gene is TRBJ2-3, the V gene TRBV7-9, with D perhaps TRBD2 (5 bases). This CDR3 is 19 amino acids long. Germline-derived CDR1 and CDR2 are SEHNR and FQNEAQ (reference sequence). Trimming shortened V by 1 base and J by 0 bases, and 20 bases separated the two germline ends. CDR3 coding DNA: TGTGCCAGCAGCTTAGGAAGTTCTAGCCTTTTCTCCAGCACAGATACGCAGTATTTT. The encoded protein is CASSLGSSSLFSSTDTQYF.

This clone was seen once. The V call is TRBV27, the J call TRBJ2-1; no reliable D call. Germline lookup yields CDR1 MNHEY and CDR2 SMNVEV (reference sequence). Trimming shortened V by 3 bases and J by 5 bases, and 8 bases separated the two germline ends. There are 13 residues in the CDR3. CDR3 nucleotides: TGTGCCAGCAGTTTCGGGCTCAACAATGAGCAGTTCTTC. Translating gives CASSFGLNNEQFF.

CDR3 sequence reads: CASSQNRDRGYGYTF. DNA of the CDR3: TGTGCCAGCAGTCAAAACCGGGACAGGGGTTATGGCTACACCTTC. This chain links TRBV28 with TRBJ1-2; 10 bases match TRBD1. J was trimmed by 5 bases and V by 5 bases; bases with no gene match: 8. This CDR3 contains 15 residues. Germline CDR1 MDHEN, CDR2 SYDVKM.

The chain uses TRBV6-5 and TRBJ1-2; a possible D gene is TRBD1 (6 bases). Trimming cost V 2 bases and J 8 bases, with 15 bases left between them. This CDR3 region has 14 residues. The germline CDR1 and CDR2 sequences are MNHEY and SVGAGI. CDR3 in amino acids: CASSYLRGARGYTF. CDR3 nucleotide sequence: TGTGCCAGCAGTTACCTACGGGGGGCGCGCGGCTACACCTTC.

This clone was recorded only once. The chain uses TRBV29-1 and TRBJ1-2; D is unresolved. The CDR3 loop spans 14 amino acids. The germline V gene encodes CDR1 SQVTM and CDR2 ANQGSEA. V was trimmed by 0 bases and J by 4 bases, leaving 12 bases between them. CDR3 nucleotides: TGCAGCGTTGAAGATCGTTCAGGATTCTATGGCTACACCTTC. Protein: CSVEDRSGFYGYTF. Full variable domain (outside the CDR3, taken from reference TRBV29-1 and TRBJ1-2): SAVISQKPSRDICQRGTSLTIQCQVDSQVTMMFWYRQQPGQSLTLIATANQGSEATYESGFVIDKFPISRPNLTFSTLTVSNMSPEDSSIYLCSVEDRSGFYGYTFGSGTRLTVV.

The chain links TRBV2 to TRBJ2-1; 11 bases are shared with TRBD2. The CDR3 is made up of 16 amino acids. Trimming at V came to 7 bases and at J to 5 bases, leaving 10 bases not matched to a gene. The germline V gene has CDR1 SNHLY and CDR2 FYNNEI. The CDR3 DNA follows: TGTGCCAGCAACCTAGCGGGAGGTTTTCTGAACAATGAGCAGTTCTTC. Translation: CASNLAGGFLNNEQFF.

This chain joins TRBV2 and TRBJ2-3; D call uncertain. There are 11 residues in the CDR3. Germline V gene data show CDR1 as SNHLY and CDR2 as FYNNEI. The V and J ends lost 7 bases and 2 bases respectively, with 4 bases between them. The CDR3 DNA follows: TGTGCCAGCACTAACACAGATACGCAGTATTTT. It encodes CASTNTDTQYF.

The chain combines TRBV6-5 with TRBJ1-5; TRBD1 is a possible D gene (5 bases). The V gene's germline CDR1 is MNHEY and CDR2 SVGAGI. V lost 7 bases and J lost 11, with 24 bases in between. The CDR3 runs to 15 residues. The CDR3 reads CASTPGRGSGSAQHF. In DNA, the CDR3 is TGTGCCAGCACCCCCGGCCGGGGGAGTGGGAGTGCCCAGCATTTT.

In its sample, this clone was seen once. The rearrangement joins TRBV18 to TRBJ2-7, with 12 bases matching TRBD2. Germline CDR1 reads KGHSH; CDR2 reads LQKENI. The CDR3 covers 19 residues. Losses at the gene ends were 3 bases for V and 2 bases for J; bases not matched to a gene: 14. The CDR3 bases are TGTGCCAGCTCACCGCTCCAGGCATTAGGACTAGCGGGACCCTACGAGCAGTACTTC. Translating it yields CASSPLQALGLAGPYEQYF. The full variable domain, rest sourced from reference TRBV18 and TRBJ2-7, is NAGVMQNPRHLVRRRGQEARLRCSPMKGHSHVYWYRQLPEEGLKFMVYLQKENIIDESGMPKERFSAEFPKEGPSILRIQQVVRGDSAAYFCASSPLQALGLAGPYEQYFGPGTRLTVT.

As for this clone: This specimen includes other DNA sequences encoding the same CDR3. The V call is TRBV9, the J call TRBJ2-1, with 12 bases identical to TRBD2. Looked up from germline, CDR1 is SGDLS and CDR2 is YYNGEE. This CDR3 region has 16 residues. The trim removed 3 bases at V and 2 bases at J, leaving 3 bases unmatched. In DNA, the CDR3 is TGTGCCAGCAGCGCCCGACTAGCGGGAGCCTACAATGAGCAGTTCTTC. It codes for CASSARLAGAYNEQFF.

The chain joins TRBV29-1 to TRBJ2-3; D might be TRBD1 (6 bases). Trimming stripped 7 bases from V and 4 bases from J, with 6 bases between. Germline values: CDR1 SQVTM, CDR2 ANQGSEA. This CDR3 spans 10 amino acids. CDR3 DNA: TGCAGCGCAGGGGCAGATACGCAGTATTTT. It specifies CSAGADTQYF.

This clone was seen just once. The V gene is TRBV28, the J gene TRBJ2-1; a weak D match, TRBD2 (6 bases). This CDR3 spans 14 amino acids. CDR1 and CDR2 (germline): MDHEN, SYDVKM. Deletions cut 5 bases from V and 5 bases from J, with 13 bases between. CDR3 DNA sequence: TGTGCCAGCAGTAGCGCGGGACCAAACAATGAGCAGTTCTTC. It codes for CASSSAGPNNEQFF. The variable domain in full, completed from reference TRBV28 and TRBJ2-1, reads DVKVTQSSRYLVKRTGEKVFLECVQDMDHENMFWYRQDPGLGLRLIYFSYDVKMKEKGDIPEGYSVSREKKERFSLILESASTNQTSMYLCASSSAGPNNEQFFGPGTRLTVL.

Regarding this clone: The sample contains more than one DNA sequence encoding this CDR3. CDR3 residues: CASSPMGAYEQYF. The CDR3 DNA follows: TGTGCCAGCTCACCGATGGGGGCTTACGAGCAGTACTTC. The V and J genes are TRBV18 and TRBJ2-7, with a weak D call TRBD1 (6 bases). CDR1 and CDR2 from the germline V gene are KGHSH and LQKENI. The length of the CDR3 is 13 residues. Trimming stripped 3 bases from V and 4 bases from J, with 10 bases between.

The CDR3 DNA reads TGTGCCAGCAGTCGGGGGTCACAAGAGACCCAGTACTTC. This codes for CASSRGSQETQYF. V usage is TRBV11-2 and J usage is TRBJ2-5, with a weak D call TRBD2 (6 bases). Trimming left V 6 bases short and J 2 bases short, with 10 bases between. The CDR3 runs to 13 residues. The germline CDR1 and CDR2 sequences are SGHAT and FQNNGV.

This chain connects TRBV6-6 to TRBJ2-2; D is ambiguous. The CDR3 contains 13 residues. CDR1 is MNHNY and CDR2 is SVGAGI in the germline V gene (reference sequence). The V end was cut by 5 bases, the J end by 0 bases, with 4 bases between. The CDR3 nucleotides are TGTGCCAGCAGTCTAGCGAACACCGGGGAGCTGTTTTTT. This translates into CASSLANTGELFF.

J is TRBJ2-1 and V is TRBV9; D is tentatively TRBD1 or TRBD2 (6 bases each). The CDR3 extends over 11 amino acids. The V gene's germline CDR1 is SGDLS and CDR2 YYNGEE. Trimming left V 4 bases short and J 10 bases short, with 9 bases between. CDR3 amino acids: CASSRGPEQFF. In DNA form, the CDR3 reads TGTGCCAGCAGCCGGGGGCCCGAGCAGTTCTTC.

CDR3 bases: TGTGCCAGCAGTCTTCGGGTAGCCAAAAACATTCAGTACTTC. This translates into CASSLRVAKNIQYF. The chain joins TRBV27 to TRBJ2-4; D is ambiguous. Deletions cut 5 bases from V and 0 bases from J, with 8 bases between. The V gene's germline CDR1 is MNHEY and CDR2 SMNVEV (reference sequence). This CDR3 spans 14 amino acids.

The CDR3, as DNA: TGTGCCACCAGCAGAGAACCTCTAGCGGGAGCGGTAGATACGCAGTATTTT. Its translation is CATSREPLAGAVDTQYF. V usage is TRBV15 and J usage is TRBJ2-3, with 10 bases lining up with TRBD2. The germline V gene encodes CDR1 LNHNV and CDR2 YYDKDF (reference sequence). V gave up 0 bases and J gave up 5 bases; unmatched junction bases: 8. CDR3 size: 17 residues.

The J gene is TRBJ2-7, the V gene TRBV7-3; D ambiguous. Trimming pared 2 bases from V and 0 bases from J, leaving 8 bases between. There are 14 residues in the CDR3. Germline CDR1 is SGHTA and CDR2 is FQGTGA. The CDR3 DNA is TGTGCCAGCAGCTTAGACGGCAGCTCCTACGAGCAGTACTTC. Amino acid sequence: CASSLDGSSYEQYF.